This T cell receptor beta chain stems from a study of regulatory T cells in long-lasting Graves disease. Study findings and constraints: There was favoring of TRBV28, TRBJ1-2 and TRBJ2-5 in persistent disease.

Time point meaning: newly diagnosed GD, antithyroid drugs for less than 3 months. Construction of the TCR library relied on RNA isolated from PBMCs. Libraries of TCR beta came from iRepertoire HTBI primers plus Arm-PCR of CDR3 regions. One entry per CDR3 protein results from TCRdb running MiXCR on the multiplex PCR reads. The sample records about 440,000 distinct CDR3 sequences, about 15% being singletons. This clonotype turned up a few times. Its antigen is as yet unknown. An end of the junction differs from the germline gene, which may be a read error. Germline CDR1 MNHEY, CDR2 SVGEGT. The CDR3 covers 16 residues. The same sample was also studied in work on T cells in Graves' hyperthyroidism and ophthalmopathy. This second study says: Carried out on the TCR CDR3, a first-round RT-PCR used the HTBI primer set.

The V and J genes are TRBV6-2 or TRBV6-3 and TRBJ1-3; no firm D call. The receptor was derived from a woman aged 30 to 39 with Graves disease. The material sequenced was peripheral blood mononuclear cells (PBMCs), taken at new diagnosis, from a patient treated with antithyroid drugs. CDR3 coding DNA: TGTGCCAGCACCTCTAGTGTGGGGAACTCTGGAAACACCGTATATTTT. Translation: CASTSSVGNSGNTVYF.